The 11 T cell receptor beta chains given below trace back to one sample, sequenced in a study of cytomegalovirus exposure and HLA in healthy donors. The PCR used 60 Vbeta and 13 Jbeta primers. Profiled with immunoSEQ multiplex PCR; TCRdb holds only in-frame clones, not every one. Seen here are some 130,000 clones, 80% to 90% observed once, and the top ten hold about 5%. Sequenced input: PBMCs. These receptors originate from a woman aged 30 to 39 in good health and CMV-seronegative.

CDR3: CASSLRGYLSYEQYF. DNA of the CDR3: TGTGCCAGCAGTCTAAGAGGATACCTCTCCTACGAGCAGTACTTC. This chain links TRBV28 with TRBJ2-7; unclear D gene. Looked up from germline, CDR1 is MDHEN and CDR2 is SYDVKM. The CDR3 loop spans 15 amino acids. V dropped 5 bases and J dropped 0 bases, with 14 bases sitting between them.

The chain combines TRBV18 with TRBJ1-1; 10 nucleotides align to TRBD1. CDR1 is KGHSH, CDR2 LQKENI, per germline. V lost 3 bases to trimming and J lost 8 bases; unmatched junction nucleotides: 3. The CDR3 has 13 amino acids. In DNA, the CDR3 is TGTGCCAGCTCACCGAGGGACAGGGGAGAAGCTTTCTTT. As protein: CASSPRDRGEAFF.

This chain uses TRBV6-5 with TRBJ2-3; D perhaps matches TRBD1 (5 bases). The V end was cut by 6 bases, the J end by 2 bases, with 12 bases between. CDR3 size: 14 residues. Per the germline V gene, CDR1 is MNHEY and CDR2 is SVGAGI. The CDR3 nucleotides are TGTGCCAGCAGGACAGCGCCTGCCACAGATACGCAGTATTTT. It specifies CASRTAPATDTQYF.

In nucleotides, the CDR3 is TGTGCCAGCAGCCTGGGGGGGCCGGACACCGGGGAGCTGTTTTTT. Residues: CASSLGGPDTGELFF. The chain employs TRBV7-8 and TRBJ2-2, with D perhaps matching TRBD2 (7 bases). Per the germline V gene, CDR1 is SGHVS and CDR2 is FQNEAQ. V dropped 5 bases and J dropped 3 bases, with 13 bases sitting between them. The CDR3 is 15 amino acids. The full variable domain, rest sourced from reference TRBV7-8 and TRBJ2-2, is GAGVSQSPRYKVAKRGQDVALRCDPISGHVSLFWYQQALGQGPEFLTYFQNEAQLDKSGLPSDRFFAERPEGSVSTLKIQRTQQEDSAVYLCASSLGGPDTGELFFGEGSRLTVL.

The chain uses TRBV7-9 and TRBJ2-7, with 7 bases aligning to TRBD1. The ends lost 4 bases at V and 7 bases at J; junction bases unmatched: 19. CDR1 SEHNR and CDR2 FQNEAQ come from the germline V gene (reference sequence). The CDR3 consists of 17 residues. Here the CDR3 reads CASSSRIDRAPGAEQYF. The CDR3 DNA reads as TGTGCCAGCAGCTCTCGAATCGACAGGGCCCCTGGGGCAGAGCAGTACTTC. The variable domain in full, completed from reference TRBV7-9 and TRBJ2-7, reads DTGVSQNPRHKITKRGQNVTFRCDPISEHNRLYWYRQTLGQGPEFLTYFQNEAQLEKSRLLSDRFSAERPKGSFSTLEIQRTEQGDSAMYLCASSSRIDRAPGAEQYFGPGTRLTVT.

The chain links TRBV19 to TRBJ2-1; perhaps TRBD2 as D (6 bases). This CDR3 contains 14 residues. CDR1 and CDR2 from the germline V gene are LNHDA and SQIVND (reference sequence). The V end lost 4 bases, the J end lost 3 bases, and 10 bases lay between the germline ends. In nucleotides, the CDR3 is TGTGCCAGTAGTACCCTGGGGGGCTACAATGAGCAGTTCTTC. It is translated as CASSTLGGYNEQFF.

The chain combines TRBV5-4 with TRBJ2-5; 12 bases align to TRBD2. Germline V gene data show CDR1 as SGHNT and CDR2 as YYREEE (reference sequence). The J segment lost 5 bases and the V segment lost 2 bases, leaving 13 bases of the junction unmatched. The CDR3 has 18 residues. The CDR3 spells CASSFRLAGGGRRETQYF. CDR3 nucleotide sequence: TGTGCCAGCAGCTTCCGGCTAGCGGGGGGGGGCAGGAGGGAGACCCAGTACTTC.

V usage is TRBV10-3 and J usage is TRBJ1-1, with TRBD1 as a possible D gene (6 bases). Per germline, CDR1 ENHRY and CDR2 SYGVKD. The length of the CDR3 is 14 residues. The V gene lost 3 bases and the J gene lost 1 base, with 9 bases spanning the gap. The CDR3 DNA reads TGTGCCATCAGTGACGGACAGACGAACACTGAAGCTTTCTTT. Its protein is CAISDGQTNTEAFF.

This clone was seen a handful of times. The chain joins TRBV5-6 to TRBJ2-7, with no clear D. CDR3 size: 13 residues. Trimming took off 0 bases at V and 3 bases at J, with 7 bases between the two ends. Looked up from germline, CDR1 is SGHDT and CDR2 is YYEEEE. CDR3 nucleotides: TGTGCCAGCAGCTTGGGTACAGTCTACGAGCAGTACTTC. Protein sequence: CASSLGTVYEQYF.

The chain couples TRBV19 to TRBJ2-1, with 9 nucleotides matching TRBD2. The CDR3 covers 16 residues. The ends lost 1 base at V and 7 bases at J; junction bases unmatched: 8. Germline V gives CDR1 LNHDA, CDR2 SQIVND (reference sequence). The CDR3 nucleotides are TGTGCCAGTAGTATAGTGCCAGCGGGGGGTGGGAATGAGCAGTTCTTC. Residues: CASSIVPAGGGNEQFF.

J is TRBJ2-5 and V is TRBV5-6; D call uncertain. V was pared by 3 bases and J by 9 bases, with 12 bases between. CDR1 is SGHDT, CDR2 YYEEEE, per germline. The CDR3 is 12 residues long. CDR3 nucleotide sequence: TGTGCCAGCAGCTCATTAGATGCGGCCCAGTACTTC. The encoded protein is CASSSLDAAQYF.